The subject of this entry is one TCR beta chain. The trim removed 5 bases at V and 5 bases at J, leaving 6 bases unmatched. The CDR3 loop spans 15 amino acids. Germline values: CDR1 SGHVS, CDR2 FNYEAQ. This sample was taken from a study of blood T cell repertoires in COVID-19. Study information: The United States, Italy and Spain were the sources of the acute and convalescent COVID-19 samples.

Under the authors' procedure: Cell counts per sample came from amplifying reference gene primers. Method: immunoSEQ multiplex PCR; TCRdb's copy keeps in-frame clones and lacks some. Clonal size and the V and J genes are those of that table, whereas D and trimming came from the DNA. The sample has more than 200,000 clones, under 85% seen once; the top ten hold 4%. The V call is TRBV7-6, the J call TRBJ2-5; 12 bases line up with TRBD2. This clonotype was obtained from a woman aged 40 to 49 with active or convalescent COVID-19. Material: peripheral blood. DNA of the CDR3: TGTGCCAGCAGCCCGCCGACTAGCGGGGGCGAGACCCAGTACTTC. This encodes CASSPPTSGGETQYF.